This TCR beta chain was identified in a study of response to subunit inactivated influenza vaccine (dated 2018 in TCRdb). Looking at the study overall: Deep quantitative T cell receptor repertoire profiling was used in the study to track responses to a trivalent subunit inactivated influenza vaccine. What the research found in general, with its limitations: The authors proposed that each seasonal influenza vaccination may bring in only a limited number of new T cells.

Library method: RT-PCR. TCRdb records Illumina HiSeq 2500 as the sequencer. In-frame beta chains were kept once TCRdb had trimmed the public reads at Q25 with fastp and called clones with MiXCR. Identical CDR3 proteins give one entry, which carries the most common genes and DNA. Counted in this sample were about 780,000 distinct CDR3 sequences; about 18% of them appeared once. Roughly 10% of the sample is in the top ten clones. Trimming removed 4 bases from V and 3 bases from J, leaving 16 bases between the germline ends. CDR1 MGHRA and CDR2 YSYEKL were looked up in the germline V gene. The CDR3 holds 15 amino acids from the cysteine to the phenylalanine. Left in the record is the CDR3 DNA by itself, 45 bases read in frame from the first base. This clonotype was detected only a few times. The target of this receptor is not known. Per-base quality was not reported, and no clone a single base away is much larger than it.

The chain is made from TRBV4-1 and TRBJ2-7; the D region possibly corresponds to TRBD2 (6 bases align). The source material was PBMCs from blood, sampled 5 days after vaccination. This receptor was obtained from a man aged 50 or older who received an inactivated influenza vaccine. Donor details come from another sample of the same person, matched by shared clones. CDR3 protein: CASSLTRDSHYEQYF. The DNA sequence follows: TGCGCCAGCAGCCTCACCCGGGACTCCCACTACGAGCAGTACTTC.